These 14 T cell receptor beta chains came from one sample sequenced in a study of T cells after yellow fever vaccination. TCRdb recomputed calls from the 5' RACE reads with MiXCR, one row per CDR3 protein. The sample contains 250,000 to 350,000 distinct CDR3 sequences, under 9% of which appear only once. This material consisted of CD4+ T cells sorted from PBMCs, taken 5 days after the yellow fever booster vaccination. These receptors all come from a man aged 18 to 29 who received the YFV17D yellow fever vaccine.

The chain uses TRBV5-6 and TRBJ2-2, with a tentative D call TRBD2 (5 bases). The V end lost 7 bases, the J end lost 5 bases, and 15 bases lay between the germline ends. From germline, CDR1 is SGHDT and CDR2 YYEEEE. CDR3 length equals 14 residues. CDR3 sequence (DNA): TGTGCCAGCGGCCGATATTGGGAGACCGGGGAGCTGTTTTTT. Translated, it gives CASGRYWETGELFF.

This clonotype occurred a few times. The chain employs TRBV19 and TRBJ1-5; TRBD1 is a possible D gene (6 bases). V lost 3 bases and J lost 4, with 16 bases in between. This CDR3 is built from 16 residues. Germline CDR1 LNHDA, CDR2 SQIVND (reference sequence). The CDR3 DNA reads TGTGCCAGTAGTATGGGCAGGGGAAAGAGGAATCAGCCCCAGCATTTT. Its translation is CASSMGRGKRNQPQHF.

This clonotype has more than one count but fewer than ten. The chain is built from TRBV5-1 and TRBJ1-4, with a weak D call TRBD1 (6 bases). Germline CDR1 and CDR2: SGHRS and YFSETQ. This CDR3 spans 14 amino acids. Trimming left V 4 bases short and J 8 bases short, with 15 bases between. The CDR3 bases are TGCGCCAGCAGCCGTACAGGGAGGGAAGAAAAACTGTTTTTT. This translates into CASSRTGREEKLFF.

This clonotype was observed a few times. This sequence joins TRBV18 and TRBJ2-3, with D unresolved. With 3 bases removed from V and 4 bases from J, the gap between germline ends came to 11 bases. The CDR3 contains 14 residues. CDR1 and CDR2 from the germline V gene are KGHSH and LQKENI. Here the CDR3 reads CASSPRVGADTQYF. The CDR3, as DNA: TGTGCCAGCTCACCCCGGGTCGGCGCAGATACGCAGTATTTT.

V usage is TRBV19 and J usage is TRBJ1-2, with unresolved D. Germline V gene sequence: CDR1 LNHDA, CDR2 SQIVND (reference sequence). The CDR3 loop spans 13 amino acids. Trimming pared 1 base from V and 2 bases from J, leaving 5 bases between. The chain's CDR3 is CASSIVGNYGYTF. CDR3 DNA: TGTGCCAGTAGTATAGTTGGGAACTATGGCTACACCTTC. Variable domain in full (rest from reference TRBV19 and TRBJ1-2): DGGITQSPKYLFRKEGQNVTLSCEQNLNHDAMYWYRQDPGQGLRLIYYSQIVNDFQKGDIAEGYSVSREKKESFPLTVTSAQKNPTAFYLCASSIVGNYGYTFGSGTRLTVV.

This clonotype was recorded at least ten times. The J gene is TRBJ2-2, the V gene TRBV29-1; D unclear. V was trimmed by 4 bases and J by 7 bases, leaving 7 bases between them. CDR3 length: 11 amino acids. Germline V gene data show CDR1 as SQVTM and CDR2 as ANQGSEA. In nucleotides, the CDR3 is TGCAGCGTTGGAGAAAACGGGGAGCTGTTTTTT. This gives the protein CSVGENGELFF.

The rearrangement uses TRBV7-2 and TRBJ1-2; D is undetermined. V gave up 0 bases and J gave up 4 bases, with 12 bases separating them. Germline CDR1 SGHTA, CDR2 FQGNSA. The CDR3 contains 15 residues. CDR3 sequence reads: CASSLARLKGYGYTF. Written as DNA, the CDR3 is TGTGCCAGCAGCTTAGCGCGTCTAAAGGGCTATGGCTACACCTTC.

The sample holds a few counts of this clonotype. The chain joins TRBV5-1 to TRBJ1-1; D remains unclear. This CDR3 is 14 amino acids long. The germline V and J ends were trimmed by 0 bases and 10 bases, with 16 bases remaining between them. Germline CDR1 is SGHRS and CDR2 is YFSETQ. CDR3 sequence reads: CASSLASFRAGAFF. The CDR3 bases are TGCGCCAGCAGCTTGGCCTCATTTAGGGCGGGAGCTTTCTTT.

The genes are TRBV6-5 and TRBJ2-7, with 7 nucleotides matching TRBD1. The CDR3 totals 15 residues. Trimming removed 1 base from V and 1 base from J; junction bases left unmatched: 4. Germline V lookup: CDR1 MNHEY, CDR2 SVGAGI. The CDR3 DNA follows: TGTGCCAGCAGTTACTTACAGGGGCCGTCCTACGAGCAGTACTTC. Residues: CASSYLQGPSYEQYF.

The table lists this clonotype with many counts. Written as DNA, the CDR3 is TGTGCCAGCAGCCCCAGGACTGACACCGGGGAGCTGTTTTTT. The encoded protein is CASSPRTDTGELFF. The chain combines TRBV7-2 with TRBJ2-2; D possibly corresponds to TRBD2 (5 bases). CDR3 length equals 14 residues. The germline V gene encodes CDR1 SGHTA and CDR2 FQGNSA. Trimming shortened V by 5 bases and J by 3 bases, and 10 bases separated the two germline ends.

This clonotype was counted only a few times. V gene TRBV2 combines with J gene TRBJ1-6; D uncertain. This CDR3 spans 15 amino acids. Germline assignment: CDR1 SNHLY and CDR2 FYNNEI. The germline V and J ends were trimmed by 8 bases and 9 bases, with 20 bases remaining between them. CDR3 sequence reads: CASSSETPDGSPLHF. The CDR3 coding sequence is TGTGCCAGCTCCAGTGAGACCCCGGATGGTTCACCCCTCCACTTT.

The V gene is TRBV20-1, the J gene TRBJ2-5; tentative D call: TRBD2 (5 bases). V was trimmed by 0 bases and J by 7 bases, leaving 12 bases between them. The CDR3 is 13 residues long. The germline V gene encodes CDR1 DFQATT and CDR2 SNEGSKA (reference sequence). CDR3 bases: TGCAGTGCTAGAGATAGTAGGACTCGGACCCAGTACTTC. Translated, it gives CSARDSRTRTQYF.

The table lists this clonotype with a few counts. This chain links TRBV20-1 with TRBJ1-1; 8 nucleotides match TRBD1. The V and J ends lost 5 bases and 0 bases, in that order; junction bases with no gene match: 2. From germline, CDR1 is DFQATT and CDR2 SNEGSKA (reference sequence). The CDR3 is 13 residues long. CDR3 coding DNA: TGCAGTGCTGGGGGACAGGTGAACACTGAAGCTTTCTTT. Its translation: CSAGGQVNTEAFF.

This clonotype turned up a few times. The chain carries TRBV15 and TRBJ2-2, with D possibly TRBD1 on 5 matching bases. Deletions cut 5 bases from V and 5 bases from J, with 9 bases between. CDR3 size: 13 residues. Germline CDR1 and CDR2: LNHNV and YYDKDF (reference sequence). This CDR3 reads CATSFRGTGELFF. In DNA form, the CDR3 reads TGTGCCACCAGCTTTAGGGGAACCGGGGAGCTGTTTTTT.